This passage covers 21 T cell receptor beta chains from one sample sequenced in a study of blood T cell repertoires in COVID-19. Assay: immunoSEQ multiplex PCR; the TCRdb copy retains only in-frame clones and omits some. The table records hundreds of thousands of clones, over 85% of them present only once. The material sequenced was PBMCs or T cells enriched from blood (not recorded which). The source is a man aged 55 to 70 who had recovered from COVID-19.

The genes are TRBV27 and TRBJ2-7; 7 nucleotides line up with TRBD2. The CDR3 length is 13 residues. Germline loops: CDR1 MNHEY, CDR2 SMNVEV (reference sequence). With 0 bases clipped from V and 7 bases from J, the junction kept 3 bases outside the gene matches. The CDR3 DNA follows: TGTGCCAGCAGTTTATCTTCGGGGGGTGAGCAGTACTTC. Translating gives CASSLSSGGEQYF.

The chain uses TRBV11-2 and TRBJ2-1, with 8 positions matching TRBD1. With V trimmed by 5 bases and J by 5 bases, 14 bases remained unmatched. The CDR3 spans 17 residues. The V gene's germline CDR1 is SGHAT and CDR2 FQNNGV. The CDR3 coding sequence is TGTGCCAGCAGCACCGACAGGGGTGTTTTTGGACACAATGAGCAGTTCTTC. Translation gives CASSTDRGVFGHNEQFF.

The J gene is TRBJ1-1, the V gene TRBV5-6, with a tentative D call TRBD1 (5 bases). Germline loops: CDR1 SGHDT, CDR2 YYEEEE. Between the trimmed V and J ends, which lost 2 bases and 4 bases, there was a span of 9 bases. The CDR3 sequence is 13 residues long. CDR3 in amino acids: CASSFGGVTEAFF. The CDR3 DNA reads TGTGCCAGCAGCTTCGGGGGAGTCACTGAAGCTTTCTTT.

The chain carries TRBV9 and TRBJ1-3, with TRBD1 matching 9 bases. This CDR3 spans 17 amino acids. The germline CDR1 and CDR2 sequences are SGDLS and YYNGEE. J was trimmed by 0 bases and V by 4 bases; bases with no gene match: 8. The DNA for the CDR3 is TGTGCCAGCAGCCCTCGGACAGGGGCTTACTCTGGAAACACCATATATTTT. Amino acids: CASSPRTGAYSGNTIYF.

This chain connects TRBV5-1 to TRBJ2-5, with TRBD2 identical over 7 bases. Germline CDR1 is SGHRS and CDR2 is YFSETQ. The V segment lost 3 bases and the J segment 7 bases; nucleotides outside the gene matches: 12. This CDR3 is 15 amino acids long. CDR3 DNA sequence: TGCGCCAGCAGCTCCGCCGGGACTACTCAGGGGACCCAGTACTTC. Its protein is CASSSAGTTQGTQYF.

This chain connects TRBV19 to TRBJ2-4; D may be TRBD2 (6 bases). V gave up 1 base and J gave up 0 bases, with 19 bases separating them. Germline lookup yields CDR1 LNHDA and CDR2 SQIVND (reference sequence). The CDR3 consists of 19 residues. CDR3 in amino acids: CASSIGPLLGGVAKNIQYF. The CDR3, as DNA: TGTGCCAGTAGTATAGGGCCCTTATTGGGGGGAGTAGCCAAAAACATTCAGTACTTC.

The rearrangement joins TRBV3-1 (or the pseudogene TRBV3-2) to TRBJ2-1; TRBD2 agrees at 12 bases. Losses at the gene ends were 0 bases for V and 6 bases for J; bases not matched to a gene: 6. Germline V gene data show CDR1 as LGHDT and CDR2 as YNNKEL (reference sequence). The CDR3 runs to 17 residues. CDR3 in DNA: TGTGCCAGCAGCCAAGAGAGACTAGCGGGAGCGGCCAATGAGCAGTTCTTC. Residues: CASSQERLAGAANEQFF.

The V gene is TRBV6-2 or TRBV6-3, the J gene TRBJ2-7; 11 nucleotides align to TRBD1. CDR3 length: 15 amino acids. V lost 2 bases to trimming and J lost 2 bases; unmatched junction nucleotides: 2. The germline CDR1 and CDR2 sequences are MNHEY and SVGEGT. The CDR3 coding sequence is TGTGCCAGCAGTTACGGGGACAGGGGGACCTACGAGCAGTACTTC. Residues: CASSYGDRGTYEQYF.

This chain uses TRBV7-2 with TRBJ1-2; D remains ambiguous. The length of the CDR3 is 14 residues. The germline gives CDR1 SGHTA, CDR2 FQGNSA. V was pared by 1 base and J by 5 bases, with 11 bases between. Here the CDR3 DNA reads TGTGCCAGCAGCTTAGACTACAGCGGATATGGCTACACCTTC. As protein: CASSLDYSGYGYTF.

This chain connects TRBV19 to TRBJ1-6, with unresolved D. Germline CDR1 LNHDA, CDR2 SQIVND (reference sequence). This CDR3 spans 15 amino acids. V was shortened by 3 bases and J by 6 bases, with 12 bases between the two germline ends. For the CDR3, the DNA is TGTGCCAGTAGTATCACGGGTCGCATTAATTCACCCCTCCACTTT. Encoded protein: CASSITGRINSPLHF.

The chain uses TRBV2 and TRBJ2-1, with 10 nucleotides matching TRBD2. Germline values: CDR1 SNHLY, CDR2 FYNNEI. Trimming cost V 6 bases and J 7 bases; bases outside gene matches: 12. The CDR3 has 16 amino acids. The CDR3 region has the DNA TGTGCCAGCAGCCAGTATCTAGCGGGAGTTGGAAATGAGCAGTTCTTC. As protein: CASSQYLAGVGNEQFF.

This chain connects TRBV11-2 to TRBJ1-2, with 7 nucleotides matching TRBD1. Germline loops: CDR1 SGHAT, CDR2 FQNNGV. CDR3 length: 13 residues. V lost 3 bases and J lost 4; bases outside the gene matches: 2. The CDR3 is CASSFGTAYGYTF. DNA for the CDR3: TGTGCCAGCAGCTTCGGGACAGCCTATGGCTACACCTTC.

This CDR3 is CASSQRGHYEQYF. CDR3 bases: TGTGCCAGCAGTCAGCGGGGGCACTACGAGCAGTACTTC. This sequence joins TRBV12-3 or TRBV12-4 and TRBJ2-7; 8 nucleotides match TRBD2. The trim removed 5 bases at V and 3 bases at J, leaving 3 bases unmatched. This CDR3 has 13 residues.

This clone has a single count. In nucleotides, the CDR3 is TGTGCCAGCAGTTACTCTGGGACTGAAAGAACAGATACGCAGTATTTT. Its translation is CASSYSGTERTDTQYF. The chain has TRBV6-5 and TRBJ2-3, with D tentatively TRBD2 (6 bases). CDR1 is MNHEY and CDR2 is SVGAGI in the germline V gene. The germline V and J ends were trimmed by 0 bases and 3 bases, with 13 bases remaining between them. This CDR3 contains 16 residues.

The V gene is TRBV4-3, the J gene TRBJ2-7; 7 bases align to TRBD2. CDR3 size: 15 residues. V dropped 1 base and J dropped 4; count of bases not matched to a gene: 7. Germline lookup yields CDR1 LGHNA and CDR2 YSLEER. The CDR3 here is CASSQAGGEVYEQYF. DNA for the CDR3: TGCGCCAGCAGCCAAGCGGGAGGAGAGGTTTACGAGCAGTACTTC.

This clone has only one observation. The CDR3: CASSQPGHRTDTQYF. In DNA form, the CDR3 reads TGTGCCAGCAGCCAACCGGGACACCGCACAGATACGCAGTATTTT. V gene TRBV3-1 (or the pseudogene TRBV3-2) combines with J gene TRBJ2-3, with D perhaps matching TRBD1 (6 bases). V was shortened by 2 bases and J by 1 base, with 10 bases between the two germline ends. CDR3 length: 15 amino acids. The V gene's germline CDR1 is LGHDT and CDR2 YNNKEL (reference sequence).

This clone occurred once. This chain links TRBV27 with TRBJ2-7; D uncertain. The CDR3 has 12 residues. With 5 bases removed from V and 9 bases from J, the gap between germline ends came to 14 bases. Germline CDR1 is MNHEY and CDR2 is SMNVEV (reference sequence). The CDR3 spells CASSTGSLGQYF. CDR3 nucleotide sequence: TGTGCCAGCAGTACCGGGTCCCTCGGGCAGTACTTC.

The chain employs TRBV5-1 and TRBJ2-3; D remains ambiguous. Trimming shortened V by 5 bases and J by 1 base, and 14 bases separated the two germline ends. There are 15 residues in the CDR3. CDR1 SGHRS and CDR2 YFSETQ come from the germline V gene. The CDR3 is CASRYRQHRTDTQYF. CDR3 DNA sequence: TGCGCCAGCAGATACCGACAACACCGCACAGATACGCAGTATTTT.

In this sample, this clone turned up once. This chain uses TRBV6-4 with TRBJ2-2, with D tentatively TRBD2 (5 bases). V lost 0 bases to trimming and J lost 3 bases, with 5 bases between them. The CDR3 has 14 residues. The germline gives CDR1 MRHNA, CDR2 SNTAGT. In DNA, the CDR3 is TGTGCCAGCAGTGACTCGGAGGACACCGGGGAGCTGTTTTTT. Its translation: CASSDSEDTGELFF.

This clone was seen just once. The J gene is TRBJ1-1, the V gene TRBV2, with D unresolved. Germline values: CDR1 SNHLY, CDR2 FYNNEI. The V end was cut by 10 bases, the J end by 10 bases, with 16 bases between. This CDR3 comprises 11 residues. CDR3 coding DNA: TGTGCCATTTTCATAGTACCTGGAGCTTTCTTT. Translating gives CAIFIVPGAFF.

The rearrangement uses TRBV7-6 and TRBJ2-7; 10 nucleotides agree with TRBD1. Germline assignment: CDR1 SGHVS and CDR2 FNYEAQ. This CDR3 is built from 15 residues. Losses at the gene ends were 3 bases for V and 3 bases for J; bases not matched to a gene: 5. CDR3 in amino acids: CASSLETGGNYEQYF. CDR3 coding DNA: TGTGCCAGCAGCTTGGAGACAGGGGGCAACTACGAGCAGTACTTC.